Listed below are T cell receptor beta chains from one sample, sequenced in a study of blood T cells in healthy people across ages. MiXCR, applied by TCRdb to the 5' RACE reads, yields one record per CDR3 protein. The sample records about 780,000 distinct CDR3 sequences, around 62% being singletons. Material for sequencing was blood. The receptor source for this set is a man aged 25-45 years in good health. CDR3s include the opening cysteine and the closing phenylalanine or tryptophan. The D gene is left open where the match is weak.

>TRBV5-1|TRBD2|.
CASSLGHRDYEHEQYF
>TRBV4-3|.|TRBJ2-3
CASSQEVPSAYTDTQYF
>TRBV7-9|.|TRBJ2-7
CASSLVAAHEQYF
>TRBV13|.|TRBJ2-3
CASSLGAMRVDTQYF
>TRBV5-1|.|TRBJ2-3
CASQGPSTDTQYF
>TRBV10-3|TRBD2|TRBJ2-5
CAISGSGDQETQYF
>TRBV5-1|TRBD1|TRBJ2-3
CASSLGQGYGTDTQYF
>TRBV20-1|.|TRBJ1-2
CSARTLDYGYIF
>TRBV5-1|.|TRBJ2-1
CASSRAGTTKYNEQFF
>TRBV15|.|TRBJ1-2
CATSPGGDYGYTF
>TRBV12-3/TRBV12-4|.|.
CASSLSGPQSEQYF
>TRBV7-2|TRBD2|TRBJ2-7
CASRPGLAGSSYEQYF
>TRBV9|TRBD2|TRBJ2-3
CASSAGLATDTQYF
>TRBV5-1|.|TRBJ2-5
CASRQSGGWQETQYF
>TRBV7-9|.|.
CASSLAPLYEQYF